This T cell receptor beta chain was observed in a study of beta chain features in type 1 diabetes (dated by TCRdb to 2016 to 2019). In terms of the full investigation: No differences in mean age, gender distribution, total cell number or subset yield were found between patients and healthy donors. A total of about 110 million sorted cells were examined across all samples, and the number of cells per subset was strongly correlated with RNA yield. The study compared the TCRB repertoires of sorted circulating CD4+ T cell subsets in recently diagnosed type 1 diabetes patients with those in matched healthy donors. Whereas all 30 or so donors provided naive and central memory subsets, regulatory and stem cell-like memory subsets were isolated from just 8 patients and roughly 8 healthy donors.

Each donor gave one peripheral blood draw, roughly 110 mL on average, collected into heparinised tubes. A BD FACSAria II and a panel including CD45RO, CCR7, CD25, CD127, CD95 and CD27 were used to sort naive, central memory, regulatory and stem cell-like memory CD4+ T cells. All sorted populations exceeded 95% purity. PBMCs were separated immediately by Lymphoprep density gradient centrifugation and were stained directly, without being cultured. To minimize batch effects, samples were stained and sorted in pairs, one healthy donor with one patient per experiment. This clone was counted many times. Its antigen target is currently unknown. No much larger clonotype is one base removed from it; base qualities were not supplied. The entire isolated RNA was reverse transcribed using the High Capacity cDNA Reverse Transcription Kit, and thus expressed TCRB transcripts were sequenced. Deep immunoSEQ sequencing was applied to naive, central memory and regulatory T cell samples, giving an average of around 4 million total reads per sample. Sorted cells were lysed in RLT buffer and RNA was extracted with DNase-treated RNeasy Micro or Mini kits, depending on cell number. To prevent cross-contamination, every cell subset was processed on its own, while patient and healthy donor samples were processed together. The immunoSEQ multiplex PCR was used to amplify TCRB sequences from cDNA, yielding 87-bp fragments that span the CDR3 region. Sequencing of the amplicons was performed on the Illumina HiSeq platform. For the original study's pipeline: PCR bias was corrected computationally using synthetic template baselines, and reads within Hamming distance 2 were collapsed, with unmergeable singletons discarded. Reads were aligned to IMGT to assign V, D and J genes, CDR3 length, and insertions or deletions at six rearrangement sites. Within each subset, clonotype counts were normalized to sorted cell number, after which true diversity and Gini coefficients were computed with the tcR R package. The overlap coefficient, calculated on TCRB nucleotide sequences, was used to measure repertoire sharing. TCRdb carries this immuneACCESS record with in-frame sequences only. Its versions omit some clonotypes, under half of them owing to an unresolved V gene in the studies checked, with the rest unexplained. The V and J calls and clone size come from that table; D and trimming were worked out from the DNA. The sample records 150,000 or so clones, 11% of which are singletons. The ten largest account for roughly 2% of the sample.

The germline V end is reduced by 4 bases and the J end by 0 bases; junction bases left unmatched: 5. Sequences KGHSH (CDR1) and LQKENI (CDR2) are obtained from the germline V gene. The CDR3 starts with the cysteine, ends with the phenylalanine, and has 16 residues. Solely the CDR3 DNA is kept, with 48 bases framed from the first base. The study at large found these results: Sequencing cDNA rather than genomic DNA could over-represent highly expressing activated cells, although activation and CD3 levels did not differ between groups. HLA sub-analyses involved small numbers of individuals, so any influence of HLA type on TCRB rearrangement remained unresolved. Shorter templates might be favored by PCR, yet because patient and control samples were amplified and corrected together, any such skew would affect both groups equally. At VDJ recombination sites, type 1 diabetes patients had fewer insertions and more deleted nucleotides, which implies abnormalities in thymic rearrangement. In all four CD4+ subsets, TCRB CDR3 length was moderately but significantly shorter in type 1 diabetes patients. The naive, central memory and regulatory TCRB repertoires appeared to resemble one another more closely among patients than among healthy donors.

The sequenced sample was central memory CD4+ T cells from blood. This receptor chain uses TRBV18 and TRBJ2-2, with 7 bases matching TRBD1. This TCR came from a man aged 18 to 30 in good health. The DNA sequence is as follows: TGTGCCAGCTCACTCCTGGGACAGACGAACACCGGGGAGCTGTTTTTT. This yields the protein CASSLLGQTNTGELFF. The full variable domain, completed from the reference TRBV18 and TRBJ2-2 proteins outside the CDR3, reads NAGVMQNPRHLVRRRGQEARLRCSPMKGHSHVYWYRQLPEEGLKFMVYLQKENIIDESGMPKERFSAEFPKEGPSILRIQQVVRGDSAAYFCASSLLGQTNTGELFFGEGSRLTVL.